This T cell receptor beta chain came from a study of blood T cell repertoires in COVID-19. Libraries were prepared by immunoSEQ multiplex PCR; TCRdb keeps only in-frame clonotypes and omits some of them. The sample holds fewer than 300,000 clones, around 82% seen once. The CDR3 totals 14 residues. With 6 bases clipped from V and 5 bases from J, the junction kept 6 bases outside the gene matches. Germline lookup yields CDR1 SNHLY and CDR2 FYNNEI. The source is a woman aged 18-35 years with acute or convalescent COVID-19. Source material: peripheral blood. V and J are TRBV2 and TRBJ2-7; 11 positions agree with TRBD2. CDR3 sequence: CASRGTSGTDEQYF. CDR3 in DNA: TGTGCCAGCAGAGGGACTAGCGGCACCGACGAGCAGTACTTC. The variable domain in full, with the rest retrieved from reference TRBV2 and TRBJ2-7, is EPEVTQTPSHQVTQMGQEVILRCVPISNHLYFYWYRQILGQKVEFLVSFYNNEISEKSEIFDDQFSVERPDGSNFTLKIRSTKLEDSAMYFCASRGTSGTDEQYFGPGTRLTVT.